This entry lists 18 T cell receptor beta chains sequenced from one sample in a study of blood T cell repertoires in COVID-19. TCRdb's table, derived via immunoSEQ multiplex PCR, lists solely in-frame clones and lacks some. Among some 400,000 clones listed, roughly 77% were seen once. The material sequenced was peripheral blood. Receptors were obtained from a human donor with acute or convalescent COVID-19. The donor label of this sample is uncertain.

This clone was counted ten times or more. The genes are TRBV5-1 and TRBJ1-6; D call uncertain. The CDR3 consists of 22 residues. Between the trimmed V and J ends, which lost 3 bases and 6 bases, there was a span of 34 bases. Germline CDR1 SGHRS, CDR2 YFSETQ. The CDR3 bases are TGCGCCAGCAGCTCAGACCCAATCCTGCCTAAGTCATCTGTCTGGGCTAATTCACCCCTCCACTTT. Its protein product is CASSSDPILPKSSVWANSPLHF.

CDR3 in amino acids: CASSVTSGGTKTQYF. The CDR3 DNA follows: TGTGCCAGCAGTGTGACTAGCGGGGGGACGAAGACCCAGTACTTC. The chain employs TRBV28 and TRBJ2-5, with TRBD2 identical over 13 bases. This CDR3 has 15 amino acids. Trimming removed 5 bases from V and 6 bases from J; junction bases left unmatched: 6. In germline, CDR1 is MDHEN, CDR2 SYDVKM.

This clone was counted ten times or more. The chain links TRBV2 to TRBJ1-1; tentatively, D is TRBD1 (6 bases). The V and J ends lost 1 base and 0 bases respectively, with 9 bases between them. Germline V gene lookup returns CDR1 SNHLY and CDR2 FYNNEI. CDR3 length equals 15 residues. For the CDR3, the DNA is TGTGCCAGCAGTGAAGATCAGGGGTTGAACACTGAAGCTTTCTTT. Amino acid sequence: CASSEDQGLNTEAFF.

The chain uses TRBV2 and TRBJ2-1; TRBD2 agrees at 7 bases. Germline V gene data show CDR1 as SNHLY and CDR2 as FYNNEI. With 6 bases clipped from V and 5 bases from J, the junction kept 10 bases outside the gene matches. There are 15 residues in the CDR3. The CDR3 nucleotides read TGTGCCAGCAGATATCAGGGACTAAGGGACAATGAGCAGTTCTTC. It specifies CASRYQGLRDNEQFF.

The chain uses TRBV28 and TRBJ2-3; the D is unclear. Between the trimmed V and J ends, which lost 3 bases and 3 bases, there was a span of 7 bases. Germline V gives CDR1 MDHEN, CDR2 SYDVKM. This CDR3 has 13 amino acids. In nucleotides, the CDR3 is TGTGCCAGCAGTTTTCGACTGACAGATACGCAGTATTTT. As protein: CASSFRLTDTQYF.

The chain carries TRBV23-1 and TRBJ2-3; 8 nucleotides align to TRBD2. TRBV23-1 carries the ORF label, with uncertain function. The CDR3 length is 17 residues. V lost 0 bases to trimming and J lost 2 bases; unmatched junction nucleotides: 7. This CDR3 reads CASSQSGSGGTTDTQYF. The CDR3 DNA sequence: TGCGCCAGCAGTCAATCAGGGAGCGGGGGTACCACAGATACGCAGTATTTT.

This chain connects TRBV28 to TRBJ1-6; TRBD1 matches at 8 bases. V lost 2 bases and J lost 10; bases outside the gene matches: 7. CDR1 is MDHEN and CDR2 is SYDVKM in the germline V gene. The CDR3 extends over 15 amino acids. CDR3 region: CASSLAQGVGSPLHF. For the CDR3, the DNA is TGTGCCAGCAGTTTAGCACAGGGGGTAGGGTCACCCCTCCACTTT. Variable domain in full (rest from reference TRBV28 and TRBJ1-6): DVKVTQSSRYLVKRTGEKVFLECVQDMDHENMFWYRQDPGLGLRLIYFSYDVKMKEKGDIPEGYSVSREKKERFSLILESASTNQTSMYLCASSLAQGVGSPLHFGNGTRLTVT.

The chain couples TRBV10-2 to TRBJ1-1, with D unresolved. CDR3 length equals 14 residues. Trimming removed 3 bases at V and 3 bases at J, with 11 bases between. Germline V gives CDR1 WSHSY, CDR2 SAAADI. The CDR3 DNA follows: TGCGCCAGCAGTGACCCCCCCGGGTACACTGAAGCTTTCTTT. This translates into CASSDPPGYTEAFF.

V and J are TRBV10-1 and TRBJ2-3; 10 bases are shared with TRBD2. J gave up 0 bases and V 5 bases, and 2 bases lay outside the gene matches. The length of the CDR3 is 15 residues. Germline CDR1 reads WNHNN; CDR2 reads SYGVQD (reference sequence). CDR3 in DNA: TGCGCCAGCAGTCCTAGCGGGAGAAGCACAGATACGCAGTATTTT. Translated, it gives CASSPSGRSTDTQYF.

The chain uses TRBV27 and TRBJ2-1; D might be TRBD2 (6 bases). The CDR3 has 13 residues. Germline-derived CDR1 and CDR2 are MNHEY and SMNVEV (reference sequence). The V end lost 4 bases, the J end lost 6 bases, and 10 bases lay between the germline ends. Written as DNA, the CDR3 is TGTGCCAGCAGTTCCGGGGGATCCAATGAGCAGTTCTTC. It encodes CASSSGGSNEQFF.

The chain couples TRBV5-1 to TRBJ1-1, with D possibly being TRBD1 (5 bases). V lost 0 bases to trimming and J lost 10 bases, with 13 bases between them. Germline CDR1 SGHRS, CDR2 YFSETQ. CDR3 length: 13 residues. The CDR3 region is CASSLEVGRGAFF. The CDR3 DNA follows: TGCGCCAGCAGCTTGGAAGTGGGGCGCGGAGCTTTCTTT.

This rearrangement joins TRBV4-2 to TRBJ2-2; TRBD2 matches at 7 bases. The CDR3 totals 16 residues. From germline, CDR1 is LGHNA and CDR2 YNFKEQ. After removal of 1 base from V and 6 bases from J, the junction contained 8 bases not matched to a gene. The CDR3 here is CASSQGGGPEAGELFF. CDR3 nucleotide sequence: TGTGCCAGCAGCCAAGGCGGGGGACCGGAGGCCGGGGAGCTGTTTTTT.

The chain uses TRBV7-9 and TRBJ2-1; TRBD1 might be the D (6 bases). The length of the CDR3 is 15 residues. CDR1 and CDR2 (germline): SEHNR, FQNEAQ (reference sequence). Trimming took off 4 bases at V and 8 bases at J, with 18 bases between the two ends. As DNA, the CDR3 is TGTGCCAGCAGCTCCGGACAGACGTCTTTCGATGAGCAGTTCTTC. It is translated as CASSSGQTSFDEQFF.

The sample holds one count of this clone. V gene TRBV6-4 combines with J gene TRBJ2-1; TRBD1 might be the D (6 bases). V was cut by 4 bases and J by 9 bases, with 13 bases left in between. Germline lookup yields CDR1 MRHNA and CDR2 SNTAGT. The length of the CDR3 is 13 residues. CDR3 loop: CASSAGIGGEQFF. CDR3 nucleotides: TGTGCCAGCAGTGCGGGGATAGGGGGTGAGCAGTTCTTC.

The chain employs TRBV5-4 and TRBJ1-2; 7 bases are shared with TRBD1. This CDR3 is built from 12 residues. Germline CDR1 SGHNT, CDR2 YYREEE (reference sequence). The trim removed 3 bases at V and 4 bases at J, leaving 0 bases unmatched. Here the CDR3 DNA reads TGTGCCAGCAGCTGGGACAGCTATGGCTACACCTTC. It yields the protein CASSWDSYGYTF.

The rearrangement uses TRBV9 and TRBJ2-1; 7 bases are a match to TRBD1. This CDR3 region has 16 residues. V was clipped by 0 bases and J by 8 bases; unmatched bases: 11. The germline V gene encodes CDR1 SGDLS and CDR2 YYNGEE. The DNA of the CDR3 is TGTGCCAGCAGCGTAGACCCACCGGCTAGGGGGCATGAGCAGTTCTTC. Protein sequence: CASSVDPPARGHEQFF.

V is TRBV3-1 (or the pseudogene TRBV3-2) and J is TRBJ1-3; D is unclear. Trimming pared 3 bases from V and 4 bases from J, leaving 7 bases between. CDR3 length: 13 residues. Germline V lookup: CDR1 LGHDT, CDR2 YNNKEL (reference sequence). For the CDR3, the DNA is TGTGCCAGCAGCCACCTGACAGGAAACACCATATATTTT. Amino acid sequence: CASSHLTGNTIYF.

This clone was found once. The chain links TRBV7-2 to TRBJ2-5, with D unresolved. Germline loops: CDR1 SGHTA, CDR2 FQGNSA. This CDR3 comprises 13 residues. The V gene lost 3 bases and the J gene lost 5 bases, with 10 bases spanning the gap. The CDR3 DNA follows: TGTGCCAGCAGCTTGTCGCTACCCGAGACCCAGTACTTC. It encodes CASSLSLPETQYF.